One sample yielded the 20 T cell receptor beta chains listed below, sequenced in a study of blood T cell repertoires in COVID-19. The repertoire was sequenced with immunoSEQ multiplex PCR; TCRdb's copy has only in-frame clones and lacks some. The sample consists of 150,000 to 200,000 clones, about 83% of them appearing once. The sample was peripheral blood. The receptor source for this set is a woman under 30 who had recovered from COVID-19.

The CDR3 here is CASSSRTGRTDTQYF. The CDR3 DNA follows: TGTGCCAGCTCATCAAGGACAGGGAGGACAGATACGCAGTATTTT. V and J are TRBV18 and TRBJ2-3, with TRBD1 matching over 8 bases. CDR3 size: 15 residues. J was trimmed by 3 bases and V by 5 bases; bases with no gene match: 7. CDR1 is KGHSH, CDR2 LQKENI, per germline.

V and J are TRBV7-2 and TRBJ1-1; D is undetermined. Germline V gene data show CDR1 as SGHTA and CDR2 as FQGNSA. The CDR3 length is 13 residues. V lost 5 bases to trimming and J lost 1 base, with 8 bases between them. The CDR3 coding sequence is TGTGCCAGCAGCCGAACACAGAACACTGAAGCTTTCTTT. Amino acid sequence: CASSRTQNTEAFF. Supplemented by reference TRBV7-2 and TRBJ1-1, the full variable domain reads GAGVSQSPSNKVTEKGKDVELRCDPISGHTALYWYRQSLGQGLEFLIYFQGNSAPDKSGLPSDRFSAERTGGSVSTLTIQRTQQEDSAVYLCASSRTQNTEAFFGQGTRLTVV.

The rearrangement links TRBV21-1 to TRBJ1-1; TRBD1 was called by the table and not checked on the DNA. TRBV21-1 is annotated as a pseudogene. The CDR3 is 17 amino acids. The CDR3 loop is CASSAGVQGAKETEAFF. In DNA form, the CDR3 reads TGTGCCAGCAGTGCAGGGGTACAGGGGGCGAAAGAGACTGAAGCTTTCTTT.

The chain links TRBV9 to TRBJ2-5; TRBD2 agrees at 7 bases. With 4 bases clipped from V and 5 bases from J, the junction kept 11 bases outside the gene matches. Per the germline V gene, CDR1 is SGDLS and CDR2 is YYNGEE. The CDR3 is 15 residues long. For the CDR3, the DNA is TGTGCCAGCAGCCCAAGTGGGAGGGCCTGGGAGACCCAGTACTTC. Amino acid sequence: CASSPSGRAWETQYF.

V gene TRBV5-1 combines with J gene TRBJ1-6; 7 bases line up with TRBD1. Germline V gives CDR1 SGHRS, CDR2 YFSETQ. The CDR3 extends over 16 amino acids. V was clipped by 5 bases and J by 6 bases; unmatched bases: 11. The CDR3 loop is CASRKDWQGGNSPLHF. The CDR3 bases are TGCGCCAGCAGGAAGGATTGGCAGGGGGGTAATTCACCCCTCCACTTT.

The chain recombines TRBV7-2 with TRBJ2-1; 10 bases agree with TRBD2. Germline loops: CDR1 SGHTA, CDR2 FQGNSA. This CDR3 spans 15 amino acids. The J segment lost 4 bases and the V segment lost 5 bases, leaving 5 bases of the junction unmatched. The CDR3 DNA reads TGTGCCAGCAGCCCATCTAGCGGGAGTTACAATGAGCAGTTCTTC. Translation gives CASSPSSGSYNEQFF.

The chain's CDR3 is CASSYGSPGYEQYF. Here the CDR3 DNA reads TGTGCCAGTAGTTATGGGAGCCCCGGCTACGAGCAGTACTTC. This chain uses TRBV19 with TRBJ2-7; tentatively, D is TRBD2 (5 bases). The length of the CDR3 is 14 residues. V shed 5 bases and J shed 3 bases, with 14 bases lying between them. Germline assignment: CDR1 LNHDA and CDR2 SQIVND (reference sequence). The whole variable domain, filled in from reference TRBV19 and TRBJ2-7, reads DGGITQSPKYLFRKEGQNVTLSCEQNLNHDAMYWYRQDPGQGLRLIYYSQIVNDFQKGDIAEGYSVSREKKESFPLTVTSAQKNPTAFYLCASSYGSPGYEQYFGPGTRLTVT.

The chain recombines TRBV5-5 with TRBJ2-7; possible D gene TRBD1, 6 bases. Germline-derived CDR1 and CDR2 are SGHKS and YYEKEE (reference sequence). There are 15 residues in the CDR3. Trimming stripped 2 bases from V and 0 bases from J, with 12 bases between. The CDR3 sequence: CASSFETGSSYEQYV. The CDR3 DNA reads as TGTGCCAGCAGCTTCGAGACAGGTTCCTCCTACGAGCAGTACGTC.

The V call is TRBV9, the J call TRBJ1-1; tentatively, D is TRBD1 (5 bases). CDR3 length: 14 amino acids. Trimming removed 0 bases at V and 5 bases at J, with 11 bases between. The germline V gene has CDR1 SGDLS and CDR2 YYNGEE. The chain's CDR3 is CASSVEGVWTEAFF. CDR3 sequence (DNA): TGTGCCAGCAGCGTAGAAGGGGTGTGGACTGAAGCTTTCTTT.

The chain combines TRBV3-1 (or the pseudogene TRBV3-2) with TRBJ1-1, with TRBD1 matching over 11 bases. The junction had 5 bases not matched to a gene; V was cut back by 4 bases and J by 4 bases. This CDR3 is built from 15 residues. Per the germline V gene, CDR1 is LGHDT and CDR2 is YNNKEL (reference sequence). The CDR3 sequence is CASSLDRGLGTEAFF. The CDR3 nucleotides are TGTGCCAGCAGCCTGGACAGGGGGCTTGGCACTGAAGCTTTCTTT.

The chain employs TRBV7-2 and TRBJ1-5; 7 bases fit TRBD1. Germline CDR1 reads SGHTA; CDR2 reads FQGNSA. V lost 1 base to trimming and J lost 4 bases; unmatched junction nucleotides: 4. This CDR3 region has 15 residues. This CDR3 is CASSLGYRGNQPQHF. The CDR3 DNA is TGTGCCAGCAGCTTAGGATACAGGGGTAATCAGCCCCAGCATTTT.

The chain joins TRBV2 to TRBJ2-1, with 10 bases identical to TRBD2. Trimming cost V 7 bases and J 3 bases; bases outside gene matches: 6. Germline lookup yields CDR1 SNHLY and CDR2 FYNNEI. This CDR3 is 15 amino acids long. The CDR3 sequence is CASTAWTSGYNEQFF. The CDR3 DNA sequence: TGTGCCAGCACCGCCTGGACTAGCGGCTACAATGAGCAGTTCTTC.

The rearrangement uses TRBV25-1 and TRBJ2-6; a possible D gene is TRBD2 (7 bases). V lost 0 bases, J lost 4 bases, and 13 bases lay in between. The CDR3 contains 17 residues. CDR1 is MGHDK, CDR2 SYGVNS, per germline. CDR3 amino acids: CASSEYRGGAGANVLTF. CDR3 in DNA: TGTGCCAGCAGTGAATATAGGGGGGGCGCCGGGGCCAACGTCCTGACTTTC.

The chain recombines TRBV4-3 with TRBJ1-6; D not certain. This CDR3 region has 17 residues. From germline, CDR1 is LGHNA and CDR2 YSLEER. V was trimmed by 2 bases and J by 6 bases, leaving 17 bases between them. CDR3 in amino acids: CASSQSLPSVLNSPLHF. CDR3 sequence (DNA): TGCGCCAGCAGCCAATCCTTGCCCAGCGTACTTAATTCACCCCTCCACTTT.

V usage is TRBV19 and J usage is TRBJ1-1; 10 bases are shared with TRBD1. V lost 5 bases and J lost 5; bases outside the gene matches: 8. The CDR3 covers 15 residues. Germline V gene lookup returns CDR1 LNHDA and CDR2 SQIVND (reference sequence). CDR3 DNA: TGTGCCAGTAGTTTCTCGACAGGGGGCGCGACTGAAGCTTTCTTT. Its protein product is CASSFSTGGATEAFF.

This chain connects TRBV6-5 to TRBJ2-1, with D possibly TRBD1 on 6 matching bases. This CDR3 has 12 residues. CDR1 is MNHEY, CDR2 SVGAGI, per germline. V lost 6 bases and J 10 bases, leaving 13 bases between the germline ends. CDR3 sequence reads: CASRETGGEQFF. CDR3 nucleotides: TGTGCCAGCAGGGAGACAGGCGGCGAGCAGTTCTTC.

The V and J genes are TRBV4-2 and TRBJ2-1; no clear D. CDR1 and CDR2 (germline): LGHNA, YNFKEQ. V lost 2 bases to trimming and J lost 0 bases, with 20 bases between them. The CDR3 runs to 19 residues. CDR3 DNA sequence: TGTGCCAGCAGCCAACGTCATCCTACGCGCGCAATCTCCTACAATGAGCAGTTCTTC. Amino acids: CASSQRHPTRAISYNEQFF.

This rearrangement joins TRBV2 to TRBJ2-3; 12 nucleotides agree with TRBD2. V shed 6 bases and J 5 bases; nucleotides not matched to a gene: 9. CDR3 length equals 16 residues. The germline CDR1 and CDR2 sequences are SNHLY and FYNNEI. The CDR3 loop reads CASSPLAGGLGDTQYF. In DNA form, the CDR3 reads TGTGCCAGCAGCCCTCTAGCGGGGGGGCTTGGAGATACGCAGTATTTT.

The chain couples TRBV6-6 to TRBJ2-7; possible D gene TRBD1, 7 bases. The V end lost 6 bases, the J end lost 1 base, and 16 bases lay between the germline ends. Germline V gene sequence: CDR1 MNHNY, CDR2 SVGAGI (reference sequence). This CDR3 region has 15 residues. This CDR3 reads CASSRGGTVSYEQYF. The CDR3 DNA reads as TGTGCCAGCAGCCGCGGCGGGACAGTATCCTACGAGCAGTACTTC.

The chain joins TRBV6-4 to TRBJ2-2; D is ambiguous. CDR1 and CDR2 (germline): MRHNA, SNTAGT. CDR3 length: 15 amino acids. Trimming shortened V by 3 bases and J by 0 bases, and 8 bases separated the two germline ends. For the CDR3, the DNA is TGTGCCAGCAGTGAAACAGAAACGAACACCGGGGAGCTGTTTTTT. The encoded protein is CASSETETNTGELFF.